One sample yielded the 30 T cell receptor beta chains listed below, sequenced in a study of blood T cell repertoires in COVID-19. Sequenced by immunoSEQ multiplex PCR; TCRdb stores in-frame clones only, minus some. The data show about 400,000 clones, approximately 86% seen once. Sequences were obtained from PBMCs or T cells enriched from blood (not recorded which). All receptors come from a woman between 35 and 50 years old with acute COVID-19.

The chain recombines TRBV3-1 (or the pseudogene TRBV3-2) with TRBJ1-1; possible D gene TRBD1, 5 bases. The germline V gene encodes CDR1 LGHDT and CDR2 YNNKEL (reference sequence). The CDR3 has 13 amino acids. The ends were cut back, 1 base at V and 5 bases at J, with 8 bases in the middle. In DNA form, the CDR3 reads TGTGCCAGCAGCCAAGCGGGGGAAACTGAAGCTTTCTTT. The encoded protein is CASSQAGETEAFF.

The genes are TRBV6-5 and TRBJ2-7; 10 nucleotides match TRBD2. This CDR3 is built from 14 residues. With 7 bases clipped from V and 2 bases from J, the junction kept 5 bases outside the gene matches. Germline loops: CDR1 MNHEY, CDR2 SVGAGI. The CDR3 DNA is TGTGCCAGCAAAGATAGCGGGGGGCCCTACGAGCAGTACTTC. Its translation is CASKDSGGPYEQYF.

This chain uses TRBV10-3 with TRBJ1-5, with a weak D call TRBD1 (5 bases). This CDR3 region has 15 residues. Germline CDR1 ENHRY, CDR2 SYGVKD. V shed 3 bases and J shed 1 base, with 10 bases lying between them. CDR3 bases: TGTGCCATCAGTGAAGCGGGGGAAAGCAATCAGCCCCAGCATTTT. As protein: CAISEAGESNQPQHF.

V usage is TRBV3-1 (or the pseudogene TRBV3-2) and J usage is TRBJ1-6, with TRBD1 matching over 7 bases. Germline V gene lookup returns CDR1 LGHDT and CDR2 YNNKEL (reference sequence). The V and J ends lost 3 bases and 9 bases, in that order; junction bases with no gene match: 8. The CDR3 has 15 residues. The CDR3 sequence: CASSQGPRGASPLHF. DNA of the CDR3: TGTGCCAGCAGCCAGGGCCCCAGGGGGGCTTCACCCCTCCACTTT.

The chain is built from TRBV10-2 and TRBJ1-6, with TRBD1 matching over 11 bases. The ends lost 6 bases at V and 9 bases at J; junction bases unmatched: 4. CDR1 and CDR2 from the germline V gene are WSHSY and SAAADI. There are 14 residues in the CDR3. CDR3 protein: CASRSGTGGSPLHF. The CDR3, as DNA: TGCGCCAGCAGATCCGGGACAGGGGGTTCACCCCTCCACTTT.

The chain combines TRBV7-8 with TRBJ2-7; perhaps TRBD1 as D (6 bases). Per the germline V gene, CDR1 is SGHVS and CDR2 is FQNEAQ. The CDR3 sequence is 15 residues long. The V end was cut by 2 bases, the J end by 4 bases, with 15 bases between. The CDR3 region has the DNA TGTGCCAGCAGCTTAAGCCTAATACAGGGTTACGAGCAGTACTTC. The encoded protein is CASSLSLIQGYEQYF.

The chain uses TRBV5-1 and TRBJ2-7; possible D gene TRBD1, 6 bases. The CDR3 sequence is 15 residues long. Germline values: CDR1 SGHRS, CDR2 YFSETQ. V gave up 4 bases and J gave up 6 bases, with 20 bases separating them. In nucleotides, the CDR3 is TGCGCCAGCAGCCCGGACAGTCCCCCGACCGGCGAGCAGTACTTC. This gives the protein CASSPDSPPTGEQYF.

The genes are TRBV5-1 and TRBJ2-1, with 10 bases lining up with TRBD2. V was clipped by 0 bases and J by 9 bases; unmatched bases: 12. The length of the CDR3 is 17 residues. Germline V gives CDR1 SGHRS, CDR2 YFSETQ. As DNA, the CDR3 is TGCGCCAGCAGCTTGGTTGAGCGGGGGGGCCCCTCTTCTGAGCAGTTCTTC. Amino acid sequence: CASSLVERGGPSSEQFF.

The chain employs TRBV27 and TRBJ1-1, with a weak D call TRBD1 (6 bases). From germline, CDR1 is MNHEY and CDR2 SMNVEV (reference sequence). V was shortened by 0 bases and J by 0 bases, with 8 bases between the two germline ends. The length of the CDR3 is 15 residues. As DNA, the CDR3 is TGTGCCAGCAGTTTATCCGGGACAATGAACACTGAAGCTTTCTTT. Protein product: CASSLSGTMNTEAFF.

The CDR3 here is CASRDRGQLNTEAFF. The CDR3 DNA is TGTGCCAGCAGGGACAGGGGCCAGCTGAACACTGAAGCTTTCTTT. The chain employs TRBV6-5 and TRBJ1-1, with TRBD1 matching over 9 bases. The length of the CDR3 is 15 residues. V lost 6 bases, J lost 0 bases, and 5 bases stayed unmatched. Germline-derived CDR1 and CDR2 are MNHEY and SVGAGI.

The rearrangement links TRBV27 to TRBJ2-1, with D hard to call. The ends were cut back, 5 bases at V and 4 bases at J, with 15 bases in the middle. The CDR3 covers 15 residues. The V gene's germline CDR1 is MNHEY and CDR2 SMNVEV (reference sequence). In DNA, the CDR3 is TGTGCCAGCAGTCTAAGCTCTGCGGCTTACAATGAGCAGTTCTTC. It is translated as CASSLSSAAYNEQFF.

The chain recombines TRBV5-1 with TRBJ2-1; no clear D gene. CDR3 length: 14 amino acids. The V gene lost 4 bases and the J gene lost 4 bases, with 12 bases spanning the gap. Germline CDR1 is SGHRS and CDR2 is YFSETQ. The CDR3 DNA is TGCGCCAGCAGCCCGAGACTCGAGTACAATGAGCAGTTCTTC. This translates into CASSPRLEYNEQFF.

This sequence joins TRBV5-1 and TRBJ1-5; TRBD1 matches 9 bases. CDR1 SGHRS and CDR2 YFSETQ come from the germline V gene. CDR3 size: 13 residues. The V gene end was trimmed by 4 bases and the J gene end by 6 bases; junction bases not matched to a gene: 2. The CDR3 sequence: CASSQGQGQPQHF. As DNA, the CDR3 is TGCGCCAGCAGCCAGGGACAGGGTCAGCCCCAGCATTTT.

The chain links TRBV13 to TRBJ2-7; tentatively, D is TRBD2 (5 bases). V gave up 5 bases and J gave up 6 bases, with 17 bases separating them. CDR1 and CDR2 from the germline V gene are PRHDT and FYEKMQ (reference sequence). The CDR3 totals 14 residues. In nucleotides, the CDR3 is TGTGCCAGCAGCGACCTAGGACGGGCGGGCGAGCAGTACTTC. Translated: CASSDLGRAGEQYF.

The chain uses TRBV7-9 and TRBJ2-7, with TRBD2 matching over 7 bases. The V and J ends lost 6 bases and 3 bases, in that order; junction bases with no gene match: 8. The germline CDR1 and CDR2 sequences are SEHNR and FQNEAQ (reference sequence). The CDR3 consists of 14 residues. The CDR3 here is CASRGGGDNYEQYF. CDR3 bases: TGTGCCAGCAGAGGCGGGGGTGATAACTACGAGCAGTACTTC. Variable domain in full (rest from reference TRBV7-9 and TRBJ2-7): DTGVSQNPRHKITKRGQNVTFRCDPISEHNRLYWYRQTLGQGPEFLTYFQNEAQLEKSRLLSDRFSAERPKGSFSTLEIQRTEQGDSAMYLCASRGGGDNYEQYFGPGTRLTVT.

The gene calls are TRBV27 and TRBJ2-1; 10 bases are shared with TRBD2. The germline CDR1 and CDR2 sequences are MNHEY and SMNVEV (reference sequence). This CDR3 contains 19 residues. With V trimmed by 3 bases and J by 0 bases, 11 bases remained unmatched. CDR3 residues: CASSFRLAGATSSYNEQFF. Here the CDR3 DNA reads TGTGCCAGCAGTTTTCGGCTAGCGGGGGCGACGAGCTCCTACAATGAGCAGTTCTTC.

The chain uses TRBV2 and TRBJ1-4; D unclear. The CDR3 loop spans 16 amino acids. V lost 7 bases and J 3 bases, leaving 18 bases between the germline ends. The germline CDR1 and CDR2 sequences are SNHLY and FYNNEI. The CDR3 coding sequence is TGTGCCAGCAACCCAAACCTCGGGTATGCTAATGAAAAACTGTTTTTT. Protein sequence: CASNPNLGYANEKLFF.

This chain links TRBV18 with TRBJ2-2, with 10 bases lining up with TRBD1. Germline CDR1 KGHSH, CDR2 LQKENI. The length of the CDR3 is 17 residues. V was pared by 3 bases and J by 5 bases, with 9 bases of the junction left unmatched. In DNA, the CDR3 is TGTGCCAGCTCACCCAGATCGGGACAGGGGTTGACCGGGGAGCTGTTTTTT. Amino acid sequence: CASSPRSGQGLTGELFF.

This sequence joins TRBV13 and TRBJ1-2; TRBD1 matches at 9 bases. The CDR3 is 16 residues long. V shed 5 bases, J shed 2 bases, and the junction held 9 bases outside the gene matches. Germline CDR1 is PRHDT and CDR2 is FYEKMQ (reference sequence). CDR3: CASSQRGTGSNYGYTF. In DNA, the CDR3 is TGTGCCAGCAGCCAACGAGGGACAGGGTCCAACTATGGCTACACCTTC. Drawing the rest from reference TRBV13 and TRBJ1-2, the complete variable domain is AAGVIQSPRHLIKEKRETATLKCYPIPRHDTVYWYQQGPGQDPQFLISFYEKMQSDKGSIPDRFSAQQFSDYHSELNMSSLELGDSALYFCASSQRGTGSNYGYTFGSGTRLTVV.

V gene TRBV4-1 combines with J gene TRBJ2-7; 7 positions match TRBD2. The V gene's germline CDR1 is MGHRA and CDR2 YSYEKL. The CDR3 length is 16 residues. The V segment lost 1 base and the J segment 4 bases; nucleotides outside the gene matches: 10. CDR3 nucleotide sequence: TGCGCCAGCAGCCAAGGCCCCAGCGGGGTGATGTACGAGCAGTACTTC. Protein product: CASSQGPSGVMYEQYF.

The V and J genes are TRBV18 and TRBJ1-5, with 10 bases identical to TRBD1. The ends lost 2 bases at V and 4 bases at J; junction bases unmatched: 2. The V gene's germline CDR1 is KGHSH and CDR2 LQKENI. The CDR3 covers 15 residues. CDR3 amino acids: CASSPGTGENQPQHF. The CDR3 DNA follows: TGTGCCAGCTCACCAGGGACAGGGGAGAATCAGCCCCAGCATTTT.

DNA of the CDR3: TGTGCCAGTAGTTCCAGGGGCAACTCCTATAATTCACCCCTCCACTTT. It translates to CASSSRGNSYNSPLHF. The chain uses TRBV19 and TRBJ1-6; D might be TRBD1 (6 bases). Trimming left V 5 bases short and J 0 bases short, with 11 bases between. This CDR3 region has 16 residues. Germline assignment: CDR1 LNHDA and CDR2 SQIVND (reference sequence).

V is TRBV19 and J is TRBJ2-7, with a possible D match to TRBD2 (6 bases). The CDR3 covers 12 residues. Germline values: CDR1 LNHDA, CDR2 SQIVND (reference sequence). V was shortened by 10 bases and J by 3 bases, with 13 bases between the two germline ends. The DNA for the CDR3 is TGTGCCACCTCCTCCGGGGGCTACGAGCAGTACTTC. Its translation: CATSSGGYEQYF.

The CDR3 region is CASNRAGMNTEAFF. The CDR3 nucleotides read TGTGCCAGCAACAGGGCCGGAATGAACACTGAAGCTTTCTTT. The chain carries TRBV2 and TRBJ1-1; maybe TRBD1 (6 bases). Trimming stripped 7 bases from V and 0 bases from J, with 12 bases between. This CDR3 is 14 amino acids long. Germline CDR1 reads SNHLY; CDR2 reads FYNNEI.

CDR3 bases: TGTGCCAGTAGTACCTCCGTGCTGGGGAGCATCGGCTACACCTTC. It translates to CASSTSVLGSIGYTF. This chain joins TRBV19 and TRBJ1-2, with unresolved D. V was clipped by 4 bases and J by 8 bases, with 20 bases between them. CDR1 LNHDA and CDR2 SQIVND come from the germline V gene (reference sequence). This CDR3 has 15 residues.

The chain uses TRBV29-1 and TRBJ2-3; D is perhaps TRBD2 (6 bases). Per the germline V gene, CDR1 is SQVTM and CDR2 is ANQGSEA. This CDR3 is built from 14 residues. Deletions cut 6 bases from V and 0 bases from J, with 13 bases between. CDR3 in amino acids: CSVGHGGSTDTQYF. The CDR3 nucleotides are TGCAGCGTGGGGCACGGGGGTAGCACAGATACGCAGTATTTT.

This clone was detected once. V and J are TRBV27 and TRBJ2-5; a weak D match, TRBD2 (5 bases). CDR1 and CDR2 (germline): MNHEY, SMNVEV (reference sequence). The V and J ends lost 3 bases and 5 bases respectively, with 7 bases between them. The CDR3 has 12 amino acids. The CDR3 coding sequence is TGTGCCAGCAGTTTTGGCGGGGAGACCCAGTACTTC. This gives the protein CASSFGGETQYF.

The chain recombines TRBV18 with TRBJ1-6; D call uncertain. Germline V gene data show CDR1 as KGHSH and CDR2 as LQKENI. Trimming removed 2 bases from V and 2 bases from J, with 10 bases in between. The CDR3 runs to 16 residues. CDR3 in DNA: TGTGCCAGCTCACCAGGAGGAGATACCTATAATTCACCCCTCCACTTT. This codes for CASSPGGDTYNSPLHF. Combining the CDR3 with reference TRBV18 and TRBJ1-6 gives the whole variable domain NAGVMQNPRHLVRRRGQEARLRCSPMKGHSHVYWYRQLPEEGLKFMVYLQKENIIDESGMPKERFSAEFPKEGPSILRIQQVVRGDSAAYFCASSPGGDTYNSPLHFGNGTRLTVT.

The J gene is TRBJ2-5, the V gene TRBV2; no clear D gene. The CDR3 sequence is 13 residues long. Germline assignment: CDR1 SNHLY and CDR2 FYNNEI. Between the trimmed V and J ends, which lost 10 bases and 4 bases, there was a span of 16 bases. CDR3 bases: TGTGCCACCAAGCCCCCCGTTGGAGAGACCCAGTACTTC. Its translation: CATKPPVGETQYF. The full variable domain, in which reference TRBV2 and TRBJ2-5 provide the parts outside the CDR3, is EPEVTQTPSHQVTQMGQEVILRCVPISNHLYFYWYRQILGQKVEFLVSFYNNEISEKSEIFDDQFSVERPDGSNFTLKIRSTKLEDSAMYFCATKPPVGETQYFGPGTRLLVL.

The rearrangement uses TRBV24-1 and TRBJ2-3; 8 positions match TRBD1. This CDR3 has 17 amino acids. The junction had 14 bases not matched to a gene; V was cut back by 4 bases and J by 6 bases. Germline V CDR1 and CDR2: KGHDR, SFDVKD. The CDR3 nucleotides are TGTGCCACCAGTGACCAGGACAGGGCCGCCTGGTATGATACGCAGTATTTT. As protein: CATSDQDRAAWYDTQYF.